This TCR beta chain was sequenced for a study of blood T cell repertoires in COVID-19. Whole-study context: Sample material is recorded as cDNA or gDNA derived from T cells, B-cell-depleted T cells, or PBMCs.

V was pared by 5 bases and J by 2 bases, with 11 bases of the junction left unmatched. This CDR3 has 16 residues. CDR1 is PRHDT, CDR2 FYEKMQ, per germline (reference sequence). Original data processing: Estimated nucleated cell counts came from reference gene primer amplification. The data were produced by immunoSEQ multiplex PCR, yet TCRdb's version contains in-frame clones alone and is incomplete. V and J calls and clone size come straight from that table; D and trimming were deduced from the DNA. The sample has under 200,000 clones, more than 85% seen once; the top ten hold roughly 7%. Those who participated ranged in age from roughly 18 to 89 years and resided in about two dozen US areas. Cohort assignment relied on participant-reported clinical history.

The TCR originated in a woman aged 45-65 years who had recovered from COVID-19. The sequencing sample was made of PBMCs or T cells enriched from blood (not recorded which). The chain employs TRBV13 and TRBJ2-7; 8 bases map to TRBD1. The CDR3 loop reads CASSAAGQGVTYEQYF. In nucleotides, the CDR3 is TGTGCCAGCAGCGCTGCCGGACAGGGTGTTACCTACGAGCAGTACTTC.